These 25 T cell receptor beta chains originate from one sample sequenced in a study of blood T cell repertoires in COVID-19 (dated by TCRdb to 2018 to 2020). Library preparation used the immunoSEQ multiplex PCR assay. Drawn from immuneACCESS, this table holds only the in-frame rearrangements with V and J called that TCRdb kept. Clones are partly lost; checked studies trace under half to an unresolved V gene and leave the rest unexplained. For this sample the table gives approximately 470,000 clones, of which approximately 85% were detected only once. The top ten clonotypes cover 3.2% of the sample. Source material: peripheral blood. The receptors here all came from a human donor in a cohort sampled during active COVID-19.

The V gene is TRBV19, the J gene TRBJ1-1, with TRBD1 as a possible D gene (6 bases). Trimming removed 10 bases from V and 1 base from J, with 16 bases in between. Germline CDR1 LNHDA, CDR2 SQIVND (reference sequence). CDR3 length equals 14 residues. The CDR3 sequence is CATRGVGENTEAFF. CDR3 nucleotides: TGTGCCACCAGGGGTGTTGGTGAGAACACTGAAGCTTTCTTT.

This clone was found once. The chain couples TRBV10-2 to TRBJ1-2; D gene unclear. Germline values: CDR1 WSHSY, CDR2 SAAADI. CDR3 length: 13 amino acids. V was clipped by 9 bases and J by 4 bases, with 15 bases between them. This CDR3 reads CASSAGPTYGYTF. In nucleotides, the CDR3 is TGCGCCAGTTCCGCAGGCCCAACCTATGGCTACACCTTC.

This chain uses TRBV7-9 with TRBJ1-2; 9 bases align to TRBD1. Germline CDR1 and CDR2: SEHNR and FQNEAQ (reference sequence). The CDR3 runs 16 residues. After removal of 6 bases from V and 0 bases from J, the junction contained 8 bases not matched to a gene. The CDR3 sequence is CASRSDRGLANYGYTF. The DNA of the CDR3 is TGTGCCAGCAGGTCGGACAGGGGTTTAGCTAACTATGGCTACACCTTC.

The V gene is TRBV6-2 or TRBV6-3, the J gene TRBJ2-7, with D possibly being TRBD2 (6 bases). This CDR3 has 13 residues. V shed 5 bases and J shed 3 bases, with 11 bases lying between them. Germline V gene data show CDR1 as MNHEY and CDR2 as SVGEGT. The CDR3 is CASSGDSLYEQYF. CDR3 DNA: TGTGCCAGCAGTGGGGACTCGCTCTACGAGCAGTACTTC.

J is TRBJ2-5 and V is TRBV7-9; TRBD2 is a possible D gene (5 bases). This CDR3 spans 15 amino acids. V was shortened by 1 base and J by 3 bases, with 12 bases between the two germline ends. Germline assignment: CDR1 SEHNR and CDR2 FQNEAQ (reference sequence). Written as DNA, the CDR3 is TGTGCCAGCAGCTTAGGTTCCGGGGTGGAAGAGACCCAGTACTTC. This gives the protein CASSLGSGVEETQYF.

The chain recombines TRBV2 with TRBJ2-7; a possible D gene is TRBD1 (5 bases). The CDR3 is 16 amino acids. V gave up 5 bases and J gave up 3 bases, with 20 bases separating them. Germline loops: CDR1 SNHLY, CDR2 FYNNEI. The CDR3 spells CASSPIDSQRFYEQYF. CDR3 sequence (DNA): TGTGCCAGCAGTCCGATCGACAGCCAAAGGTTCTACGAGCAGTACTTC. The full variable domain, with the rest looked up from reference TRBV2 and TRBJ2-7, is EPEVTQTPSHQVTQMGQEVILRCVPISNHLYFYWYRQILGQKVEFLVSFYNNEISEKSEIFDDQFSVERPDGSNFTLKIRSTKLEDSAMYFCASSPIDSQRFYEQYFGPGTRLTVT.

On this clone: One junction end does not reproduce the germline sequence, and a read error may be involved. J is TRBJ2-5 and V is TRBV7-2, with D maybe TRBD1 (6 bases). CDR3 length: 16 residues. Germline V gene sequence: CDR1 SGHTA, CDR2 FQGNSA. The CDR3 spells CASTPTISEGTGLVDF. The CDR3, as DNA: TGTGCCAGCACTCCTACAATTTCAGAGGGTACAGGGCTGGTGGACTTC.

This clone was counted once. Here the CDR3 reads CASFKGAGANVLTF. The CDR3 DNA reads TGTGCCAGTTTTAAAGGGGCTGGGGCCAACGTCCTGACTTTC. The V gene is TRBV19, the J gene TRBJ2-6, with a possible D match to TRBD1 (5 bases). The CDR3 is made up of 14 amino acids. The V end was cut by 8 bases, the J end by 2 bases, with 10 bases between. Looked up from germline, CDR1 is LNHDA and CDR2 is SQIVND (reference sequence).

DNA for the CDR3: TGTGCCAGCAGCTTGGTTGGCGGTTTCTATGGCTACACCTTC. Encoded protein: CASSLVGGFYGYTF. This chain joins TRBV5-4 and TRBJ1-2; D is unresolved. Looked up from germline, CDR1 is SGHNT and CDR2 is YYREEE (reference sequence). V lost 0 bases to trimming and J lost 4 bases, with 10 bases between them. The CDR3 consists of 14 residues. The full variable domain, with the rest looked up from reference TRBV5-4 and TRBJ1-2, is ETGVTQSPTHLIKTRGQQVTLRCSSQSGHNTVSWYQQALGQGPQFIFQYYREEENGRGNFPPRFSGLQFPNYSSELNVNALELDDSALYLCASSLVGGFYGYTFGSGTRLTVV.

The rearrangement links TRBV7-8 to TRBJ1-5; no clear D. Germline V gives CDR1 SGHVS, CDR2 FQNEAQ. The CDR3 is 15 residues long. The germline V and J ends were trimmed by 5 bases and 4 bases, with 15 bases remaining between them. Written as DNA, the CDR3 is TGTGCCAGCAGCACCTTGGGCCAGTTAAATCAGCCCCAGCATTTT. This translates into CASSTLGQLNQPQHF.

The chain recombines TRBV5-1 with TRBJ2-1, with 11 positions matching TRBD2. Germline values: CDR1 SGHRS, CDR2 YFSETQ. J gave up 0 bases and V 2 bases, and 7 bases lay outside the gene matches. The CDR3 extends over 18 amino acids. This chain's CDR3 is CASSFGTSGSSSYNEQFF. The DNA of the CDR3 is TGCGCCAGCAGCTTTGGGACTAGCGGATCGAGCTCCTACAATGAGCAGTTCTTC.

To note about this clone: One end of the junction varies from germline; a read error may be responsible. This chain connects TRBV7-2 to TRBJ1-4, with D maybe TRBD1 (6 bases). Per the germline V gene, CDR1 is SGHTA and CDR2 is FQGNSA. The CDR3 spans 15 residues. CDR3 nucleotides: TGTGCCAGCACCTTAGGTGGGGGCGATGGTGAAAAACTGTTTTTT. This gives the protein CASTLGGGDGEKLFF.

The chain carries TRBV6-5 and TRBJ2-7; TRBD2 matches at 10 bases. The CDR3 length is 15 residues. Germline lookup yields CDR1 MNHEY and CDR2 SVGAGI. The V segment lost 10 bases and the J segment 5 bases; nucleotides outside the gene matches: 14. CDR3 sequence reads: CATSLRSGRGDEQYF. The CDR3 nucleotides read TGTGCCACATCTCTCCGGAGCGGGAGGGGCGACGAGCAGTACTTC.

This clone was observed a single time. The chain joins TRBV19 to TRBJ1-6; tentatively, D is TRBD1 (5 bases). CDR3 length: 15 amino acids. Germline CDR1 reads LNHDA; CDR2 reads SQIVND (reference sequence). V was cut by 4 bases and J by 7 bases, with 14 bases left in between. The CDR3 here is CASSTTRQSNSPLHF. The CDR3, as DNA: TGTGCCAGTAGTACTACACGACAGAGCAATTCACCCCTCCACTTT. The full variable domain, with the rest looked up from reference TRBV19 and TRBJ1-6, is DGGITQSPKYLFRKEGQNVTLSCEQNLNHDAMYWYRQDPGQGLRLIYYSQIVNDFQKGDIAEGYSVSREKKESFPLTVTSAQKNPTAFYLCASSTTRQSNSPLHFGNGTRLTVT.

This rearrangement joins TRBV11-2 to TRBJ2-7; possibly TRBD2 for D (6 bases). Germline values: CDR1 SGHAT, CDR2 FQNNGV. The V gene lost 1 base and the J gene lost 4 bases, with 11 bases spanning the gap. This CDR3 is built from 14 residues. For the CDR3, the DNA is TGTGCCAGCAGCTTAGGGCGGGGACCTTACGAGCAGTACTTC. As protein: CASSLGRGPYEQYF.

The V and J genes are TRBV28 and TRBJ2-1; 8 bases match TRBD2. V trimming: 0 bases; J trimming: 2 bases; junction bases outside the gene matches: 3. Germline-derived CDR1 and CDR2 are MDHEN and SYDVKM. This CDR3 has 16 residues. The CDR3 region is CASSLWGGGTYNEQFF. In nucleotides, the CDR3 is TGTGCCAGCAGTTTATGGGGCGGGGGGACCTACAATGAGCAGTTCTTC.

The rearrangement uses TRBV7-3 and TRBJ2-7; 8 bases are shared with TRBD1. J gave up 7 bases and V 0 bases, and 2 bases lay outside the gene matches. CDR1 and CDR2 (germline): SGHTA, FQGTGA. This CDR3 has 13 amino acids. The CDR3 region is CASSLTWTGEQYF. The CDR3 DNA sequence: TGTGCCAGCAGCTTAACTTGGACAGGGGAGCAGTACTTC.

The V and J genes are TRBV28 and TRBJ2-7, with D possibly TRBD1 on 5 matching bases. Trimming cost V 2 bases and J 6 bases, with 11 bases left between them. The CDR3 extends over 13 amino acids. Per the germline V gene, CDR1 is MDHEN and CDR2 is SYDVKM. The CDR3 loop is CASSLLPRAEQYF. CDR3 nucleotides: TGTGCCAGCAGTTTACTTCCCAGGGCCGAGCAGTACTTC.

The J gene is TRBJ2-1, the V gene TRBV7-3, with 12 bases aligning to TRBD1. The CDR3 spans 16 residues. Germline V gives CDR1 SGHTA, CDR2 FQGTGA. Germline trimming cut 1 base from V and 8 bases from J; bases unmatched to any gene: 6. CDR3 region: CASSLIGDRGLDEQFF. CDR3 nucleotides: TGTGCCAGCAGCTTAATAGGGGACAGGGGGCTCGATGAGCAGTTCTTC.

CDR3 DNA sequence: TGTGCCAGCAGCTTAGGTGGACCCAGGGGAAACATTCAGTACTTC. Translation gives CASSLGGPRGNIQYF. The chain carries TRBV7-3 and TRBJ2-4, with D maybe TRBD1 (6 bases). V was cut by 2 bases and J by 6 bases, with 14 bases left in between. The germline gives CDR1 SGHTA, CDR2 FQGTGA. This CDR3 has 15 residues.

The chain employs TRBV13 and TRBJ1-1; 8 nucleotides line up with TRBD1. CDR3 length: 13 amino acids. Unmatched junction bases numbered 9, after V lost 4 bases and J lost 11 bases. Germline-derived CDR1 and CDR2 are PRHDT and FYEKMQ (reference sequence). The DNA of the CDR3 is TGTGCCAGCAGCTCGGGGACAGGACGAGTGGCTTTCTTT. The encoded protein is CASSSGTGRVAFF.

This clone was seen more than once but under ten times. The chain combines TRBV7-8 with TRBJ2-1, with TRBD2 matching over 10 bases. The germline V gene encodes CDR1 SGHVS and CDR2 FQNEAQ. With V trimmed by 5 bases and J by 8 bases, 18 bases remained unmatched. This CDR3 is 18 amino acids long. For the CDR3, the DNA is TGTGCCAGCAGCCGTCGCCCTGGTCTAGCGGGAGAGAAGGATGAGCAGTTCTTC. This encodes CASSRRPGLAGEKDEQFF.

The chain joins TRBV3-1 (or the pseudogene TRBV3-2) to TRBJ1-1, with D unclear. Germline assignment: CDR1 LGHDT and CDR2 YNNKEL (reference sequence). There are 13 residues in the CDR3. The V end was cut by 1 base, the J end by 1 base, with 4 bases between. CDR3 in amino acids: CASSQVENTEAFF. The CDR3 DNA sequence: TGTGCCAGCAGCCAAGTAGAGAACACTGAAGCTTTCTTT.

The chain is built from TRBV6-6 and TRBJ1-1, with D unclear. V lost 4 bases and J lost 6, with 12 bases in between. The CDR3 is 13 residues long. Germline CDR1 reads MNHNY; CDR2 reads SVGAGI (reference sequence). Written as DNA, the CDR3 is TGTGCCAGCAGTTGGGAGCGCGCCCCTGAAGCTTTCTTT. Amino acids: CASSWERAPEAFF.

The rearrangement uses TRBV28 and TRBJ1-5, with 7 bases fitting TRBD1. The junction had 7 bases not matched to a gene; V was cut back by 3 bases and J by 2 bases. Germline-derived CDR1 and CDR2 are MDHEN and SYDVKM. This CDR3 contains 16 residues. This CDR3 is CASSLEGAKGNQPQHF. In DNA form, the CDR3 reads TGTGCCAGCAGTTTGGAGGGGGCGAAGGGCAATCAGCCCCAGCATTTT.